Listed below are T cell receptor beta chains from one sample, sequenced in a study of tumor and adjacent non-tumor tissue in lung cancer. Using its own MiXCR run on the multiplex PCR reads, TCRdb lists one record per CDR3 protein. Among nearly 50,000 distinct CDR3 sequences listed, about two thirds were seen once. The sequenced material came from distant non-tumor lung tissue. All receptors come from a woman in her 70s with non-small cell lung cancer. CDR3s include the opening cysteine and the closing phenylalanine or tryptophan. Not all rows give a size; the values are once, few, many and, for expanded clones, a class.

j_call | v_call | clone_size | cdr3_aa
TRBJ1-1 | TRBV2 | few | CASSGQGGGTEAFF
TRBJ2-1 | TRBV20-1 | many | CSASLSNEQFF
TRBJ2-1 | TRBV28 | once | CARGLRDRTCHEQFF
TRBJ2-1 | TRBV12-3/TRBV12-4 | . | CASSPPPLAGFYNERFF
TRBJ2-3 | TRBV29-1 | . | CSVEEASDIQYF
TRBJ2-5 | TRBV5-1 | once | CASSRDSRETQYF
TRBJ2-2 | TRBV5-4 | . | CASSPNTGTGSTGKLFF
TRBJ1-1 | TRBV29-1 | once | CSPNLGPSNTETFF
TRBJ1-2 | TRBV30 | . | CAWSDINYGYIF
TRBJ2-3 | TRBV12-3/TRBV12-4 | . | CANSLWLAGEDTQYF
TRBJ2-7 | TRBV10-3 | . | CGISPTGTGGYEQYF
TRBJ2-7 | TRBV5-5 | . | CDSRLGLGTSYEQYF
TRBJ1-5 | TRBV28 | . | CANTQAWDSNQPQHF
TRBJ2-7 | TRBV6-2/TRBV6-3 | . | CASSSSHEQYF
TRBJ2-2 | TRBV20-1 | . | CSARVSGVAPGELFF
TRBJ2-1 | TRBV4-1 | . | CASSQEGLAGGYNELFF
TRBJ2-1 | TRBV14 | many | CASSQDWGYEQFF
TRBJ1-1 | TRBV5-1 | . | CACSLEWGDSEAFF
TRBJ1-4 | TRBV6-1 | . | CASSEYRAEPNEILFF
TRBJ2-3 | TRBV7-8 | once | CVSSSSDTQYF
TRBJ2-1 | TRBV20-1 | . | CSARDDAGVYNEQFF
TRBJ1-2 | TRBV6-4 | many | CASSDGSSISGYTF
TRBJ2-7 | TRBV4-1 | . | CVSSKRLAGEVDEQYF
TRBJ2-3 | TRBV11-2 | many | CASSPPGLARDTQYF
TRBJ2-7 | TRBV6-1 | . | CASSYTRDKTYEQYF
TRBJ1-1 | TRBV7-9 | . | CASSLGGRRIEAFF
TRBJ1-4 | TRBV20-1 | many | CSARLQEKLFF
TRBJ1-3 | TRBV12-3/TRBV12-4 | . | CASSDGQRGSTIYF
TRBJ2-1 | TRBV12-3/TRBV12-4 | . | CASHGTCAYNEQFF
TRBJ2-1 | TRBV25-1 | many | CASSGPSFNEQFF
TRBJ2-5 | TRBV29-1 | . | CRCRIGGNQYF
TRBJ2-2 | TRBV29-1 | . | CSVDIGETFFDGELFF
TRBJ2-5 | TRBV11-2 | . | CAISLDRGRPEETQYF
TRBJ1-1 | TRBV6-4 | few | CASRVRGDTEAFF
TRBJ1-1 | TRBV5-1 | . | CASNFDSGATEAFF
TRBJ1-6 | TRBV6-5 | . | CAGSPGGGNSSNSPLHF
TRBJ2-1 | TRBV20-1 | . | CSARDSKGTSHNEQFF
TRBJ2-3 | TRBV20-1 | many | CSATLASTDTQYF
TRBJ2-5 | TRBV7-9 | few | CASSSPGLAGLETQYF
TRBJ2-3 | TRBV6-6 | . | CVSSYWGESTDTKYF